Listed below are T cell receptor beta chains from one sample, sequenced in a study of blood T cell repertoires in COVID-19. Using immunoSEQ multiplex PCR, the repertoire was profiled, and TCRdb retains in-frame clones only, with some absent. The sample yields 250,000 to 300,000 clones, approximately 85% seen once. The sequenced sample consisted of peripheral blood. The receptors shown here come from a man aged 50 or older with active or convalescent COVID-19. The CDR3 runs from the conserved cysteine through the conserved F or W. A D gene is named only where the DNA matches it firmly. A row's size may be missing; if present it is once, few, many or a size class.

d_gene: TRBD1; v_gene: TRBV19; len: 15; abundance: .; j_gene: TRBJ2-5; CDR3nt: TGTGCCAGTAGTATCAGGGACAGAGGTGGGGAGACCCAGTACTTC; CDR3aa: CASSIRDRGGETQYF
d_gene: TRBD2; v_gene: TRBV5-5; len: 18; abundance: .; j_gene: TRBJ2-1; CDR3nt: TGTGCCAGCAGCTTGGGGGGATTAGCGGGAGAAAGGAACAATGAGCAGTTCTTC; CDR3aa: CASSLGGLAGERNNEQFF
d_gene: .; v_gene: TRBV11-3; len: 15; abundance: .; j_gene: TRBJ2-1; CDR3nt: TGTGCCAGCAGCTTAGTACCGGGAGTGGGGAATGAGCAGTTCTTC; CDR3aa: CASSLVPGVGNEQFF
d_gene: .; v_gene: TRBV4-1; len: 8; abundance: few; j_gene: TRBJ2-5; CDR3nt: TGCGCCCCCGGGACCCAGTACTTC; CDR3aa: CAPGTQYF
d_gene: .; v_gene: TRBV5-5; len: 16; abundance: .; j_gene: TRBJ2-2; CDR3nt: TGTGCCAGCAGCCGCGAGGTAGCCTCTAGCGCCGGGGAGCTGTTTTTT; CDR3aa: CASSREVASSAGELFF
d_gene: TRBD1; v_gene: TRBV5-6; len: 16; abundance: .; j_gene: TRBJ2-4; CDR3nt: TGTGCCAGCAGCTTTGACAGGGGGTCAGCCAAAAACATTCAGTACTTC; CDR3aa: CASSFDRGSAKNIQYF
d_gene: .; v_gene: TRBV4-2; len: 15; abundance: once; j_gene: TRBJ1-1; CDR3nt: TGTGCCAGCAGCCAAGCGGAGCGTACCTCTTCTGAAGCTTTCTTT; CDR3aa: CASSQAERTSSEAFF
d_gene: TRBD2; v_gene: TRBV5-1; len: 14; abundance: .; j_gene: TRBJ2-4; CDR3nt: TGCGCCAGCCGCCCCTCGGGAGGGGTAAGCATTCAGTACTTC; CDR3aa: CASRPSGGVSIQYF
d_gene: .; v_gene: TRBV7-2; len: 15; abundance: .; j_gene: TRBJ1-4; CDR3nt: TGTGCCAGCAGCTACCCCCGGATAGGGGGGGGAAAACTGTTTTTT; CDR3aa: CASSYPRIGGGKLFF
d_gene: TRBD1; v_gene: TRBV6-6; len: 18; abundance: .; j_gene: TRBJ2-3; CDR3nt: TGTGCCAGCAGTCAGAGCCTCGACAGGGGATGGCCCACAGATACGCAGTATTTT; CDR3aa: CASSQSLDRGWPTDTQYF
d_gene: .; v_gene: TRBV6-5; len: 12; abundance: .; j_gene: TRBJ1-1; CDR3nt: TGTGCCAGCACCCGGCGGGGGGATGAAGCTTTCTTT; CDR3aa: CASTRRGDEAFF
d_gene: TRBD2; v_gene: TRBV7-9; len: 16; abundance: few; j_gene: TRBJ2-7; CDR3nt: TGTGCCAGCAGCTTATATATAGCGGGGGCAACCTACGAGCAGTACTTC; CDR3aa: CASSLYIAGATYEQYF